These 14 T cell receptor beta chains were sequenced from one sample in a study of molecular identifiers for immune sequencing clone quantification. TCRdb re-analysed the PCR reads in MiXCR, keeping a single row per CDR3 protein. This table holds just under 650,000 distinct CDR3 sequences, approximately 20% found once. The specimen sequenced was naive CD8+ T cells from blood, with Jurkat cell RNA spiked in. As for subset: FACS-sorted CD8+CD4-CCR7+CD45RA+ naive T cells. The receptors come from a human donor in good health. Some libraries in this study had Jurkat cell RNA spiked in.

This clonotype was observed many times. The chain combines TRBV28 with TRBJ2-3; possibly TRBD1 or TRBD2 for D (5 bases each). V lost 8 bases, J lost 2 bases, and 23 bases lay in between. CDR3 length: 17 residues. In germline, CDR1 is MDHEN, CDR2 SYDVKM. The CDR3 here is CASHPSMGPSNTDTQYF. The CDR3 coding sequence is TGTGCCAGCCACCCCTCGATGGGACCCAGCAACACAGATACGCAGTATTTT.

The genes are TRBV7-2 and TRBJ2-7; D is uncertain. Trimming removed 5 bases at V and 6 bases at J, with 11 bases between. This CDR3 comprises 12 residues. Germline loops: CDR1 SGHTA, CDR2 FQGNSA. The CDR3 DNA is TGTGCCAGCAGCCCTGCCCCCGGCGAGCAGTACTTC. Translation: CASSPAPGEQYF.

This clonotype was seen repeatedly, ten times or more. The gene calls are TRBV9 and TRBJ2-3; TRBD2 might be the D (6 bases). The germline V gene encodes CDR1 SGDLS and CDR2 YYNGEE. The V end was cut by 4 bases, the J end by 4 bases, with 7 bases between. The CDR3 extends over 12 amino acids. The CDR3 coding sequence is TGTGCCAGCAGCTGGGGGGCAGATACGCAGTATTTT. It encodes CASSWGADTQYF.

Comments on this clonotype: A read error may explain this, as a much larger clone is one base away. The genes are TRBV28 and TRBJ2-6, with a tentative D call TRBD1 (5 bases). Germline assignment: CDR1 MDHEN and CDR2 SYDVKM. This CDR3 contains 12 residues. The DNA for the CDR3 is TGTGCCAGCAGTGATGGGGCCGACGTCCTGACTTTC. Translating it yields CASSDGADVLTF.

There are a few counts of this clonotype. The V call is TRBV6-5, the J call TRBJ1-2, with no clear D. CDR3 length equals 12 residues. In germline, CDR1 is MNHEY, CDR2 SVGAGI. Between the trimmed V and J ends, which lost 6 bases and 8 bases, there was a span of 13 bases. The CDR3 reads CASRVGIGGYTF. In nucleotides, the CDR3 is TGTGCCAGCAGGGTGGGCATAGGGGGCTACACCTTC.

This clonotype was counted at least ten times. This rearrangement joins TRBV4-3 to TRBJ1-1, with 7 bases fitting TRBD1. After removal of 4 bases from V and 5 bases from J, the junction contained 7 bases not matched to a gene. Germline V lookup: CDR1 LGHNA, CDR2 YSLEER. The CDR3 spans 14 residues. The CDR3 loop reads CASSRAGGETEAFF. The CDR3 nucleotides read TGCGCCAGCAGCCGAGCAGGGGGAGAAACTGAAGCTTTCTTT.

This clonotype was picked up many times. The CDR3 here is CASRYRDRGTDTQYF. CDR3 sequence (DNA): TGTGCCAGCAGGTACCGGGACAGGGGGACAGATACGCAGTATTTT. The gene calls are TRBV7-2 and TRBJ2-3; 11 nucleotides match TRBD1. CDR1 is SGHTA, CDR2 FQGNSA, per germline. Trimming cost V 6 bases and J 3 bases; bases outside gene matches: 5. The CDR3 length is 15 residues.

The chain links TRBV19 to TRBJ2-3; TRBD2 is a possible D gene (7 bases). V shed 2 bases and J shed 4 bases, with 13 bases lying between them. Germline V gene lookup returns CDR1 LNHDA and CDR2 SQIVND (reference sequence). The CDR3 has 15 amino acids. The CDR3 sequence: CASSIWGGLADTQYF. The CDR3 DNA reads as TGTGCCAGTAGTATATGGGGGGGCTTGGCAGATACGCAGTATTTT. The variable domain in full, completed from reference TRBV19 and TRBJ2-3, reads DGGITQSPKYLFRKEGQNVTLSCEQNLNHDAMYWYRQDPGQGLRLIYYSQIVNDFQKGDIAEGYSVSREKKESFPLTVTSAQKNPTAFYLCASSIWGGLADTQYFGPGTRLTVL.

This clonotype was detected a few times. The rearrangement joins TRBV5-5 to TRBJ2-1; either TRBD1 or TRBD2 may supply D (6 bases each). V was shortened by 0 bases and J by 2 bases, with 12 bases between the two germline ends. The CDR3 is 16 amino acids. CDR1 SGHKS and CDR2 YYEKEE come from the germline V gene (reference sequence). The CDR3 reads CASSLVWRGTYNEQFF. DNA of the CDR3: TGTGCCAGCAGCTTGGTTTGGAGGGGGACCTACAATGAGCAGTTCTTC. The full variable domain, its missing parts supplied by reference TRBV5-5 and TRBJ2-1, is DAGVTQSPTHLIKTRGQQVTLRCSPISGHKSVSWYQQVLGQGPQFIFQYYEKEERGRGNFPDRFSARQFPNYSSELNVNALLLGDSALYLCASSLVWRGTYNEQFFGPGTRLTVL.

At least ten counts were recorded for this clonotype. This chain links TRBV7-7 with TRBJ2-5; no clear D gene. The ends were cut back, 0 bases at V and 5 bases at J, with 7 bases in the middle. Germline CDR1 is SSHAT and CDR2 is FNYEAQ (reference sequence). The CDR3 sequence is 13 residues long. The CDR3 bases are TGTGCCAGCAGCTTAGCGGGATTGGAGACCCAGTACTTC. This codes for CASSLAGLETQYF.

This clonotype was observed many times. The CDR3 here is CASSQLAGVDEQYF. The CDR3 nucleotides are TGTGCCAGCAGCCAACTAGCGGGGGTTGACGAGCAGTACTTC. V and J are TRBV14 and TRBJ2-7; 10 bases line up with TRBD2. This CDR3 contains 14 residues. The V segment lost 2 bases and the J segment 5 bases; nucleotides outside the gene matches: 3. From germline, CDR1 is SGHDN and CDR2 FVKESK.

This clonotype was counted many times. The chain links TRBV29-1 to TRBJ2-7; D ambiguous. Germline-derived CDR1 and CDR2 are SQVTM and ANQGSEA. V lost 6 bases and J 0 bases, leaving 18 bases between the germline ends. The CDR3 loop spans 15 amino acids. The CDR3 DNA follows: TGCAGCGTCACGGCTCCGCAGAGCAGCTCCTACGAGCAGTACTTC. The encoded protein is CSVTAPQSSSYEQYF.

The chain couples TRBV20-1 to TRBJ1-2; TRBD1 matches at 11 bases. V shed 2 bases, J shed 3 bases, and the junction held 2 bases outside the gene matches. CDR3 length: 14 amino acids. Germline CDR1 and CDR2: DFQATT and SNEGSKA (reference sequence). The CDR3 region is CSARPGQGDYGYTF. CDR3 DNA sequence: TGCAGTGCTAGACCGGGACAGGGGGACTATGGCTACACCTTC.

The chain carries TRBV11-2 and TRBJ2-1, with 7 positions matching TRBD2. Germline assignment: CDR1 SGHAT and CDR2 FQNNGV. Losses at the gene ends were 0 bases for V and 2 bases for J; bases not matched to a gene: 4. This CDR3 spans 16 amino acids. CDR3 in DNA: TGTGCCAGCAGCTTAGATCCGGGAGGTGCCTACAATGAGCAGTTCTTC. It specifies CASSLDPGGAYNEQFF.